The 21 T cell receptor beta chains in this list originate from one sample, sequenced in a study of blood T cell repertoires in COVID-19. Clones were read by immunoSEQ multiplex PCR, and TCRdb kept only the in-frame ones, dropping some. The repertoire holds approximately 210,000 clones, with 80% as singletons. Sample: peripheral blood. These receptors were collected from a human donor in a cohort sampled during active COVID-19.

The gene calls are TRBV6-5 and TRBJ1-5; 8 positions match TRBD1. The CDR3 extends over 14 amino acids. V lost 6 bases to trimming and J lost 7 bases; unmatched junction nucleotides: 8. From germline, CDR1 is MNHEY and CDR2 SVGAGI. In DNA, the CDR3 is TGTGCCAGCAGCCTCAGGGGGCGTGTGCAGCCCCAGCATTTT. It translates to CASSLRGRVQPQHF.

The chain recombines TRBV7-9 with TRBJ2-7, with 7 bases that match TRBD1. Germline V lookup: CDR1 SEHNR, CDR2 FQNEAQ (reference sequence). CDR3 length: 14 amino acids. The V and J ends lost 5 bases and 1 base, in that order; junction bases with no gene match: 5. The CDR3 nucleotides are TGTGCCAGCAGCCCCCGACAGGGTTCCTACGAGCAGTACTTC. Translated, it gives CASSPRQGSYEQYF.

The chain recombines TRBV28 with TRBJ1-5; no clear D. This CDR3 comprises 13 residues. Germline V gene lookup returns CDR1 MDHEN and CDR2 SYDVKM. The V end lost 10 bases, the J end lost 6 bases, and 16 bases lay between the germline ends. In DNA, the CDR3 is TGTGCCACTCGGGTCCATCGAGGTCAGCCCCAGCATTTT. Its protein is CATRVHRGQPQHF.

The chain joins TRBV5-4 to TRBJ2-7; 9 bases are shared with TRBD2. Germline CDR1 is SGHNT and CDR2 is YYREEE (reference sequence). The CDR3 covers 14 residues. The V gene end was trimmed by 2 bases and the J gene end by 7 bases; junction bases not matched to a gene: 7. CDR3 region: CASSFGLAGEEQYF. CDR3 nucleotide sequence: TGTGCCAGCAGCTTTGGTTTAGCGGGAGAGGAGCAGTACTTC.

The chain is built from TRBV5-1 and TRBJ1-6, with D tentatively TRBD1 (5 bases). The CDR3 spans 14 residues. The V end was cut by 2 bases, the J end by 9 bases, with 12 bases between. Germline V gene sequence: CDR1 SGHRS, CDR2 YFSETQ. In DNA, the CDR3 is TGCGCCAGCAGCTTTACGGACACGGGTTCACCCCTCCACTTT. Translated, it gives CASSFTDTGSPLHF.

The chain is built from TRBV5-6 and TRBJ2-1; 8 bases fit TRBD2. After removal of 0 bases from V and 4 bases from J, the junction contained 6 bases not matched to a gene. The CDR3 contains 16 residues. Germline assignment: CDR1 SGHDT and CDR2 YYEEEE. CDR3 nucleotide sequence: TGTGCCAGCAGCTTGGATCTCACGGGAGGGTACAATGAGCAGTTCTTC. It yields the protein CASSLDLTGGYNEQFF. Together with reference TRBV5-6 and TRBJ2-1, the CDR3 gives the full variable domain: DAGVTQSPTHLIKTRGQQVTLRCSPKSGHDTVSWYQQALGQGPQFIFQYYEEEERQRGNFPDRFSGHQFPNYSSELNVNALLLGDSALYLCASSLDLTGGYNEQFFGPGTRLTVL.

The chain uses TRBV4-1 and TRBJ1-1, with TRBD1 identical over 7 bases. The germline gives CDR1 MGHRA, CDR2 YSYEKL. The ends lost 0 bases at V and 4 bases at J; junction bases unmatched: 5. This CDR3 has 15 residues. The CDR3 coding sequence is TGCGCCAGCAGCCAAGATCGCAGGGGGGCCACTGAAGCTTTCTTT. It codes for CASSQDRRGATEAFF.

This clone was observed a single time. The V call is TRBV18, the J call TRBJ1-4; D may be TRBD1 (6 bases). Trimming cost V 2 bases and J 1 base, with 11 bases left between them. CDR3 length equals 16 residues. Germline V CDR1 and CDR2: KGHSH, LQKENI. CDR3 loop: CASSPSGRGTNEKLFF. For the CDR3, the DNA is TGTGCCAGCTCACCAAGTGGCAGGGGAACTAATGAAAAACTGTTTTTT.

This clone was seen only a few times. This sequence joins TRBV7-9 and TRBJ1-4; perhaps TRBD1 as D (6 bases). Trimming cost V 2 bases and J 7 bases, with 17 bases left between them. The V gene's germline CDR1 is SEHNR and CDR2 FQNEAQ (reference sequence). The CDR3 loop spans 16 amino acids. The CDR3 spells CASSLRGAGVLEKLFF. DNA of the CDR3: TGTGCCAGCAGCTTAAGGGGAGCAGGGGTTCTTGAAAAACTGTTTTTT.

This clone appeared a few times. The CDR3 reads CATRGGYF. CDR3 bases: TGTGCCACCCGCGGTGGGTATTTT. The rearrangement uses TRBV18 and TRBJ2-3; D remains unclear. The CDR3 is made up of 8 amino acids. Trimming took off 10 bases at V and 14 bases at J, with 10 bases between the two ends. Germline V gives CDR1 KGHSH, CDR2 LQKENI. The entire variable domain, with the rest obtained from reference TRBV18 and TRBJ2-3, is as follows: NAGVMQNPRHLVRRRGQEARLRCSPMKGHSHVYWYRQLPEEGLKFMVYLQKENIIDESGMPKERFSAEFPKEGPSILRIQQVVRGDSAAYFCATRGGYFGPGTRLTVL.

The chain couples TRBV4-3 to TRBJ2-3, with TRBD2 matching 9 bases. Per the germline V gene, CDR1 is LGHNA and CDR2 is YSLEER. The CDR3 extends over 18 amino acids. Unmatched junction bases numbered 10, after V lost 2 bases and J lost 1 base. The CDR3 nucleotides are TGCGCCAGCAGCCAACGAGCGGGAGGAAAGGTGGGCACAGATACGCAGTATTTT. Amino acid sequence: CASSQRAGGKVGTDTQYF.

The rearrangement joins TRBV7-9 to TRBJ1-1, with D possibly being TRBD1 (6 bases). The CDR3 totals 13 residues. V lost 5 bases to trimming and J lost 6 bases, with 13 bases between them. CDR1 and CDR2 from the germline V gene are SEHNR and FQNEAQ (reference sequence). The CDR3 DNA reads TGTGCCAGCAGCGCACAGGGATCATCTGAAGCTTTCTTT. The encoded protein is CASSAQGSSEAFF.

This chain uses TRBV30 with TRBJ1-2; 9 bases are shared with TRBD1. CDR3 size: 14 residues. V lost 1 base, J lost 8 bases, and 8 bases stayed unmatched. The germline V gene has CDR1 GTSNPN and CDR2 SVGIG (reference sequence). The CDR3 here is CAWSAGTGRVGYTF. For the CDR3, the DNA is TGTGCCTGGAGTGCCGGGACAGGGAGAGTCGGCTACACCTTC.

V usage is TRBV9 and J usage is TRBJ1-2; 7 bases match TRBD1. The CDR3 is made up of 14 amino acids. J was trimmed by 0 bases and V by 3 bases; bases with no gene match: 2. The germline CDR1 and CDR2 sequences are SGDLS and YYNGEE. The CDR3 coding sequence is TGTGCCAGCAGCGGACAGGGCCCTAACTATGGCTACACCTTC. Amino acids: CASSGQGPNYGYTF. Combining the CDR3 with reference TRBV9 and TRBJ1-2 gives the whole variable domain DSGVTQTPKHLITATGQRVTLRCSPRSGDLSVYWYQQSLDQGLQFLIQYYNGEERAKGNILERFSAQQFPDLHSELNLSSLELGDSALYFCASSGQGPNYGYTFGSGTRLTVV.

The V and J genes are TRBV5-1 and TRBJ2-3; a weak D match, TRBD1 (6 bases). The germline CDR1 and CDR2 sequences are SGHRS and YFSETQ. Trimming removed 5 bases from V and 6 bases from J, with 16 bases in between. CDR3 length: 14 residues. CDR3 bases: TGCGCCAGCAGAGCGGTCAGGGGCTGGGATACGCAGTATTTT. Translated, it gives CASRAVRGWDTQYF.

The chain couples TRBV7-9 to TRBJ2-7, with D uncertain. CDR3 length: 16 amino acids. Trimming left V 0 bases short and J 3 bases short, with 15 bases between. Germline-derived CDR1 and CDR2 are SEHNR and FQNEAQ (reference sequence). The CDR3 here is CASSLALRLNNYEQYF. Written as DNA, the CDR3 is TGTGCCAGCAGCTTAGCCTTACGACTCAACAACTACGAGCAGTACTTC. The complete variable domain, with remaining parts taken from reference TRBV7-9 and TRBJ2-7, reads DTGVSQNPRHKITKRGQNVTFRCDPISEHNRLYWYRQTLGQGPEFLTYFQNEAQLEKSRLLSDRFSAERPKGSFSTLEIQRTEQGDSAMYLCASSLALRLNNYEQYFGPGTRLTVT.

The chain carries TRBV27 and TRBJ1-5; 11 nucleotides agree with TRBD1. J lost 5 bases, V lost 7 bases, and 4 bases had no gene match. CDR1 and CDR2 (germline): MNHEY, SMNVEV (reference sequence). CDR3 length: 14 amino acids. For the CDR3, the DNA is TGTGCCAGCATGGGGACAGGGGGTTATCAGCCCCAGCATTTT. It specifies CASMGTGGYQPQHF.

The V call is TRBV12-3 or TRBV12-4, the J call TRBJ1-1; the D is unclear. There are 13 residues in the CDR3. Trimming shortened V by 3 bases and J by 5 bases, and 10 bases separated the two germline ends. The CDR3 DNA sequence: TGTGCCAGCAGTTTGAGGGTTTGGACTGAAGCTTTCTTT. It translates to CASSLRVWTEAFF.

This chain's CDR3 is CASSLRGQGGVAFF. DNA for the CDR3: TGTGCCAGCAGTTTACGGGGCCAGGGAGGCGTAGCTTTCTTT. The chain has TRBV28 and TRBJ1-1; D may be TRBD1 (5 bases). With 2 bases removed from V and 10 bases from J, the gap between germline ends came to 17 bases. Germline lookup yields CDR1 MDHEN and CDR2 SYDVKM. CDR3 size: 14 residues.

J is TRBJ2-7 and V is TRBV9, with 10 bases matching TRBD1. The germline V gene encodes CDR1 SGDLS and CDR2 YYNGEE. Trimming cost V 3 bases and J 5 bases; bases outside gene matches: 11. This CDR3 comprises 16 residues. The CDR3 bases are TGTGCCAGCAGCGGACCTATGACAGGGGGCGTCGACGAGCAGTACTTC. This sequence encodes CASSGPMTGGVDEQYF.

This clone has just a few counts. CDR3: CASSFPTEGGSYNEQFF. The CDR3 DNA follows: TGTGCCAGCAGTTTCCCCACTGAAGGGGGCTCCTACAATGAGCAGTTCTTC. The chain joins TRBV27 to TRBJ2-1, with D perhaps TRBD1 (6 bases). Per the germline V gene, CDR1 is MNHEY and CDR2 is SMNVEV (reference sequence). The CDR3 loop spans 17 amino acids. Trimming took off 3 bases at V and 0 bases at J, with 15 bases between the two ends.